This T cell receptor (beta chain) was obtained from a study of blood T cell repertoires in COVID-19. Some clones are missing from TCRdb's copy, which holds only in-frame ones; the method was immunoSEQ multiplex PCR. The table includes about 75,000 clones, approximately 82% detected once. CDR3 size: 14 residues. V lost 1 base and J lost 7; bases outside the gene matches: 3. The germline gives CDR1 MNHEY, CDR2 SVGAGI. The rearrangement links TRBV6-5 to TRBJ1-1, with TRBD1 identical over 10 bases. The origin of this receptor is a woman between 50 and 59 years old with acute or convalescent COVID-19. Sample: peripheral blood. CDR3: CASSYYGDRGEAFF. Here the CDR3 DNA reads TGTGCCAGCAGTTACTACGGGGACAGGGGTGAAGCTTTCTTT.